This TCR beta chain comes out of a study of blood T cell repertoires in COVID-19. As for the study in general: Italy, Spain and the United States were the sources of the convalescent and acute COVID-19 samples. From T cells, B-cell-depleted T cells, or PBMCs came the material, which was cDNA or gDNA.

Original analysis: Amplification of reference gene primers provided the estimated nucleated cell counts. Profiled with immunoSEQ multiplex PCR; TCRdb holds only in-frame clones, not every one. That table gives V, J and clone size, and the DNA gave D and trimming. This table holds about 100,000 clones, more than 70% found once. CDR1 is MNHEY, CDR2 SVGAGI, per germline. Unmatched junction bases numbered 7, after V lost 6 bases and J lost 3 bases. This CDR3 region has 15 residues. This receptor was taken from a woman between 25 and 40 years old with acute or convalescent COVID-19. This chain connects TRBV6-5 to TRBJ2-3; TRBD1 aligns across 9 bases. Sequenced sample: peripheral blood. The CDR3 bases are TGTGCCAGCAGATACAGGGGGCTGAGTACAGATACGCAGTATTTT. It yields the protein CASRYRGLSTDTQYF.